This T cell receptor beta chain was recovered during a study of blood T cell repertoires in COVID-19. Data came from immunoSEQ multiplex PCR; TCRdb stores just in-frame clones and leaves some out. In the table there are about 200,000 clones, more than 70% of which are singletons. Sequenced input: PBMCs or T cells enriched from blood (not recorded which). The source is a woman aged 40-49 years with acute COVID-19.

CDR3 sequence (DNA): TGTGCCAGCAGCCAAGGAAGCGGGAGGGACAATGAGCAGTTCTTC. It encodes CASSQGSGRDNEQFF. J is TRBJ2-1 and V is TRBV3-1 (or the pseudogene TRBV3-2), with 10 bases that match TRBD2. The CDR3 consists of 15 residues. The V segment lost 1 base and the J segment 5 bases; nucleotides outside the gene matches: 2. Per germline, CDR1 LGHDT and CDR2 YNNKEL (reference sequence).